This is a list of T cell receptor beta chains from one sample in a study of siplizumab effects on memory and regulatory T cells. Libraries were prepared by immunoSEQ multiplex PCR; TCRdb keeps only in-frame clonotypes and omits some of them. The repertoire has about 50,000 clones, about 90% of them found once; the top ten carry roughly 0.3%. The sequencing input was naive CD8+ T cells sorted from blood. The receptors shown here come from a human donor in good health. Each CDR3 is given with its conserved first and last residue. D genes are given only for firm matches. Not every row has a clone size; where given, it reads once, few, many or a size class.

once	TRBJ2-1	TRBV7-8	TRBD2	TGTGCCAGCAGCCGGACTAGCGTTGATGAGCAGTTCTTC	CASSRTSVDEQFF
-	TRBJ1-2	TRBV11-2	-	TGTGCCAGCAGCTTAGGTCAGGGGTACTATGGCTACACCTTC	CASSLGQGYYGYTF
-	TRBJ2-7	TRBV9	TRBD2	TGTGCCAGCAGTGACGGACTAGCGGGACCCTACGAGCAGTACTTC	CASSDGLAGPYEQYF
few	TRBJ1-5	TRBV7-9	-	TGTGCCAGCAGCCCACACAATCAGCCCCAGCATTTT	CASSPHNQPQHF
-	TRBJ2-1	TRBV4-1	TRBD1	TGCGCCAGCAGCCAAGCCGGGACAGGGAACAATGAGCAGTTCTTC	CASSQAGTGNNEQFF
few	TRBJ2-6	TRBV5-1	-	TGCGCCAGCAGAGCAGGGTCCGGGGCCAACGTCCTGACTTTC	CASRAGSGANVLTF
-	TRBJ2-2	TRBV7-6	TRBD1	TGTGCCAGCAGCCCCAGACAGGGGGAGAACACCGGGGAGCTGTTTTTT	CASSPRQGENTGELFF
-	TRBJ2-1	TRBV28	-	TGTGCCAGCATGTTCTCCTACAATGAGCAGTTCTTC	CASMFSYNEQFF
-	TRBJ2-3	TRBV27	-	TGTGCCAGCAGTTTATGGGCTAGCGAGTTCACAGATACGCAGTATTTT	CASSLWASEFTDTQYF
once	TRBJ1-3	TRBV10-2	-	TGCGCCAGCAGACCGCTACAAGGGGGATCTGGAAACACCATATATTTT	CASRPLQGGSGNTIYF
-	TRBJ1-5	TRBV7-9	-	TGTGCCAGCAGCTCACAGGAGCATCAGCCCCAGCATTTT	CASSSQEHQPQHF
-	TRBJ2-7	TRBV6-6	-	TGTGCCAGCAGTTCCCTACAGGGTGCCCTCTACGAGCAGTACTTC	CASSSLQGALYEQYF
-	TRBJ1-1	TRBV11-3	-	TGTGCCAGCAGCTTGGTTGTGGGGACTGAAGCTTTCTTT	CASSLVVGTEAFF
-	TRBJ2-1	TRBV5-1	-	TGCGCCAGCAGCTTGAGTGGGACAACCCCCGTAGGGTTCTTC	CASSLSGTTPVGFF
few	TRBJ2-7	TRBV27	-	TGTGCCATTGCTTCTAGCGCGAACTACTACGAGCAGTACTTC	CAIASSANYYEQYF
once	TRBJ2-3	TRBV4-1	TRBD2	TGCGCCAGCAGCCACCCGGGACTAGAGCCAGATACGCAGTATTTT	CASSHPGLEPDTQYF
-	TRBJ2-4	TRBV19	-	TGTGCCAGTAGTTTAGAGTGGGGCATTCAGTACTTC	CASSLEWGIQYF
once	TRBJ1-1	TRBV15	-	TGTGCCACCAGCAGAGATGGGGGATCCGAAGCTTTCTTT	CATSRDGGSEAFF
once	TRBJ2-2	TRBV7-9	-	TGTGCCACGACGGGGCCGAACACCGGGGAGCTGTTTTTT	CATTGPNTGELFF
-	TRBJ1-1	TRBV7-9	-	TGTGCCAACAGCAAACCACCGGGACGCCTCGACACTGAAGCTTTCTTT	CANSKPPGRLDTEAFF
-	TRBJ1-1	TRBV5-8	-	TGTGCCAGCAGCTACAGGGACGGCGGCACTGAAGCTTTCTTT	CASSYRDGGTEAFF
-	TRBJ2-7	TRBV2	-	TGTGCCAGCAGCACTACGGAGCAGTACTTC	CASSTTEQYF
-	TRBJ1-6	TRBV7-9	TRBD1	TGTGCCAGCAGCTTAGCTCCGACAGGGAGGAGTATCCACTTT	CASSLAPTGRSIHF
-	TRBJ1-2	TRBV6-5	TRBD1	TGTGCCAGCACCCTCGCAGGGGGCTACTATGGCTACACCTTC	CASTLAGGYYGYTF
-	TRBJ2-7	TRBV30	-	TGTGCCTGGAGTCCGGACTACTCCTACGAGCAGTACTTC	CAWSPDYSYEQYF
once	TRBJ2-7	TRBV7-6	-	TGTGCCAGCAGCCTCTCACAGGGCACCTCCTACGAGCAGTACTTC	CASSLSQGTSYEQYF
-	TRBJ2-2	TRBV29-1	TRBD2	TGCAGCGTTGAAGGGGGAGGGCGATACACCGGGGAGCTGTTTTTT	CSVEGGGRYTGELFF
-	TRBJ2-1	TRBV27	-	TGTGCCAGCAGTGCCGGGCCGAGCTCCTACAATGAGCAGTTCTTC	CASSAGPSSYNEQFF
-	TRBJ2-1	TRBV27	TRBD2	TGTGCCAGCAGTTTATCTAGCGGGAGGCCGCACAATGAGCAGTTCTTC	CASSLSSGRPHNEQFF
-	TRBJ2-5	TRBV6-5	-	TGTGCCAGCAGCAACAGGGTTCAAGAGACCCAGTACTTC	CASSNRVQETQYF
-	TRBJ2-1	TRBV6-1	-	TGTGCCAGCAGTGAACAGTACTACAATGAGCAGTTCTTC	CASSEQYYNEQFF
-	TRBJ2-7	TRBV4-1	TRBD2	TGCGCCAGCAGCGCAGCGGGGGGTCCCCTGGGCGAGCAGTACTTC	CASSAAGGPLGEQYF
-	TRBJ1-2	TRBV7-9	-	TGTGCCAGCAGCCGAAGGACAGCGGCGACTAACTATGGCTACACCTTC	CASSRRTAATNYGYTF
-	TRBJ2-7	TRBV5-6	TRBD2	TGTGCCAGCAGCTTGCCACTAGCGGGAGAGGAGCAGTACTTC	CASSLPLAGEEQYF
-	TRBJ2-1	TRBV4-2	-	TGTGCCAGCAGCCAATCTCCGGACAGCCTCTCCTACAATGAGCAGTTCTTC	CASSQSPDSLSYNEQFF
-	TRBJ1-6	TRBV13	-	TGTGCCAGCAGCTCAGGGACGGCGAATCCCCTCCACTTT	CASSSGTANPLHF
-	TRBJ2-1	TRBV5-8	-	TGTGCCAGCAGCTTGGAAGTAGGTTCTACCGGGGGCTACAATGAGCAGTTCTTC	CASSLEVGSTGGYNEQFF
-	TRBJ2-7	TRBV14	-	TGTGCCAGCAGCCAGGTCTCCTTCAGCAACGAGCAGTACTTC	CASSQVSFSNEQYF
-	TRBJ1-1	TRBV5-5	-	TGTGCCAGCAGCTTGGGGTGGCGGGGTTTAACGAACACTGAAGCTTTCTTT	CASSLGWRGLTNTEAFF
-	TRBJ1-2	TRBV11-2	-	TGTGCCAGCAGCTTAAACCCGGGGGCGCATGGCTACACCTTC	CASSLNPGAHGYTF
once	TRBJ2-7	TRBV5-1	-	TGCGCCAGCAGCTTGGAAGGCAGGGTCGTTGACGAGCAGTACTTC	CASSLEGRVVDEQYF
-	TRBJ2-7	TRBV19	-	TGTGCCAGTAGCTTAGCGAGAGGGGCCTACGAGCAGTACTTC	CASSLARGAYEQYF
once	TRBJ2-2	TRBV5-4	TRBD2	TGTGCCAGCAGCTTGGGCCTAGCGGGGGCGGTCGGGGAGCTGTTTTTT	CASSLGLAGAVGELFF
-	TRBJ1-2	TRBV15	-	TGTGCCACCAGCAGAGATCCCAGTGGCTACACCTTC	CATSRDPSGYTF
-	TRBJ1-1	TRBV5-1	-	TGCGCCAGCAGGGAGGGAGGGGAAAACACTGAAGCTTTCTTT	CASREGGENTEAFF
-	TRBJ2-2	TRBV6-5	-	TGTGCCAGCAGTTATACCGCAAGCCACACCGGGGAGCTGTTTTTT	CASSYTASHTGELFF
-	TRBJ1-1	TRBV7-6	-	TGTGCCAGCAGCTTGCAGGGGAGAAACACTGAAGCTTTCTTT	CASSLQGRNTEAFF
-	TRBJ1-3	TRBV11-2	TRBD1	TGTGCCAGCAGCTTAGGTTATGGGGACAGGCTCACCTCTGGAAACACCATATATTTT	CASSLGYGDRLTSGNTIYF
-	TRBJ2-1	TRBV19	TRBD2	TGTGCCAGTATCCTGGGTAGCGGGAGGGGGGATGAGCAGTTCTTC	CASILGSGRGDEQFF
-	TRBJ2-5	TRBV6-1	-	TGTGCCAGCAGTGCTTTCGACGGGAGTTTGGACTTC	CASSAFDGSLDF
-	TRBJ2-7	TRBV12-5	-	TGTGCTAGTGGTCCCGACAGCTACGAGCAGTACTTC	CASGPDSYEQYF
-	TRBJ2-7	TRBV4-1	-	TGCGCCAGCAGCCAAGCGGACGGCTATGAGCAGTACTTC	CASSQADGYEQYF
-	TRBJ2-5	TRBV15	-	TGTGCCACCAGCAGTTGGGAAGTGGGGGAGACCCAGTACTTC	CATSSWEVGETQYF
-	TRBJ1-1	TRBV9	-	TGTGCCAGCAGCGTGGACTCGGATAACGCTGAAGCTTTCTTT	CASSVDSDNAEAFF
-	TRBJ1-1	TRBV19	-	TGTGCCAGCCTAGGGTACTCGAGAATGAACACTGAAGCTTTCTTT	CASLGYSRMNTEAFF
-	TRBJ2-1	TRBV7-9	-	TGTGCCAGCAGCCCCCCTGGGGGGGCTATCTATGAGCAGTTCTTC	CASSPPGGAIYEQFF
-	TRBJ2-7	TRBV19	TRBD2	TGTGCCAGTGGACTAGCGGGGGTCCTGGACGAGCAGTACTTC	CASGLAGVLDEQYF
-	TRBJ2-3	TRBV6-5	TRBD2	TGTGCCAGCAATCAGCGGGGATCCGCAGATACGCAGTATTTT	CASNQRGSADTQYF
-	TRBJ2-1	TRBV6-4	-	TGTGCCAGCAGCCACCGGGCGTACGATGAGCAGTTCTTC	CASSHRAYDEQFF
-	TRBJ2-1	TRBV7-2	-	TGTGCCAGCAGACTTCGCGGTAGCGATGAGCAGTTCTTC	CASRLRGSDEQFF